This record concerns one T cell receptor beta chain sequence. CDR3 length: 14 residues. Germline V gene data show CDR1 as MGHRA and CDR2 as YSYEKL. Trimming cost V 2 bases and J 3 bases; bases outside gene matches: 3. Authors' methods: Quantification of nucleated cells was approximated via reference gene primer amplification. Repertoires were generated with immunoSEQ multiplex PCR, while TCRdb's copy carries only in-frame clones and drops some. That table supplies the V and J calls and clone size; D and trimming were determined from the DNA. The top ten hold 3.7% of the sample, which has some 200,000 clones, approximately 90% seen once. The entry originates in a study of blood T cell repertoires in COVID-19. Background on the study: Italy, Spain and the United States were the sources of the convalescent and acute COVID-19 samples. PBMCs, B-cell-depleted T cells, or T cells were the source of the cDNA or gDNA that made up the material.

The V gene is TRBV4-1, the J gene TRBJ1-1, with TRBD1 identical over 7 bases. The origin of this receptor is a man younger than 30 with active or convalescent COVID-19. Sequenced sample: peripheral blood. The CDR3 here is CASSQITGDTEAFF. Here the CDR3 DNA reads TGCGCCAGCAGCCAAATAACAGGGGACACTGAAGCTTTCTTT.